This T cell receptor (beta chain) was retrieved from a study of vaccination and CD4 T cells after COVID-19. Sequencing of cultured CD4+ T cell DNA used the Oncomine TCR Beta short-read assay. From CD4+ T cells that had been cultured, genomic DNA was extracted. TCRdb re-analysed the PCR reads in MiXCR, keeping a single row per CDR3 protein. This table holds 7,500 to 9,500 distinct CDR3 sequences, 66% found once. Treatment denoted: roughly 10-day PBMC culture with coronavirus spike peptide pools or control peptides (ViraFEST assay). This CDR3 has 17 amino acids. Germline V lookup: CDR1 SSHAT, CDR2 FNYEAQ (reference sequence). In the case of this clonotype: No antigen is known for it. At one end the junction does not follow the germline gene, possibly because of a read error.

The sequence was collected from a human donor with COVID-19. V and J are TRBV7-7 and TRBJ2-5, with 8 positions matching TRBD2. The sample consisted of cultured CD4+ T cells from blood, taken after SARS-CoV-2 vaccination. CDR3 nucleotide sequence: TGTGCTAGCAGCTTAGGAGCTCGGGGGGGAGGGCAAGAGACCCAGTACTTC. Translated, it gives CASSLGARGGGQETQYF.